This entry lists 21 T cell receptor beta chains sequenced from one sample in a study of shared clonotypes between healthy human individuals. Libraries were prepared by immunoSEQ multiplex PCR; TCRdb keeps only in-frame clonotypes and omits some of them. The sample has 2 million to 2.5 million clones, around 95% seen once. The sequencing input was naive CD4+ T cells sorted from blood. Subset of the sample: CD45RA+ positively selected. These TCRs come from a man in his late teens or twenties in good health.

The CDR3 loop is CASHRDPSTDTQYF. The CDR3 DNA follows: TGTGCCAGCCACCGCGACCCTAGCACAGATACGCAGTATTTT. The V gene is TRBV5-4, the J gene TRBJ2-3; unclear D gene. The CDR3 has 14 amino acids. V dropped 7 bases and J dropped 0 bases, with 12 bases sitting between them. CDR1 and CDR2 (germline): SGHNT, YYREEE (reference sequence). Full variable domain (outside the CDR3, taken from reference TRBV5-4 and TRBJ2-3): ETGVTQSPTHLIKTRGQQVTLRCSSQSGHNTVSWYQQALGQGPQFIFQYYREEENGRGNFPPRFSGLQFPNYSSELNVNALELDDSALYLCASHRDPSTDTQYFGPGTRLTVL.

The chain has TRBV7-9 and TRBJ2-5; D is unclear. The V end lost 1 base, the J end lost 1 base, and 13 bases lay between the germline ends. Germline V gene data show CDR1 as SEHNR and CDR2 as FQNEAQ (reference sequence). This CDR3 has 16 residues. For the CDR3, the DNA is TGTGCCAGCAGCTTAGATCGTTGGCGTTCCCAAGAGACCCAGTACTTC. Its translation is CASSLDRWRSQETQYF.

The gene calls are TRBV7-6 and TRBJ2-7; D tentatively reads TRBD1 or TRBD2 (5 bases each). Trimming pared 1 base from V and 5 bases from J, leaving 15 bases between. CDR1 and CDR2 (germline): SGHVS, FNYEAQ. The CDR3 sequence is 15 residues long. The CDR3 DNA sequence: TGTGCCAGCAGCTTAGTAGTTTCGGGGACCGACGAGCAGTACTTC. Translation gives CASSLVVSGTDEQYF. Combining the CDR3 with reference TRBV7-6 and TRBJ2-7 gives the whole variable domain GAGVSQSPRYKVTKRGQDVALRCDPISGHVSLYWYRQALGQGPEFLTYFNYEAQQDKSGLPNDRFSAERPEGSISTLTIQRTEQRDSAMYRCASSLVVSGTDEQYFGPGTRLTVT.

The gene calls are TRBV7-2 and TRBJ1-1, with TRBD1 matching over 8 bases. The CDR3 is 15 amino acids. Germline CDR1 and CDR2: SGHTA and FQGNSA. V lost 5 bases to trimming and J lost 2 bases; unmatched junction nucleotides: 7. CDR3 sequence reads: CASSPPRGHNTEAFF. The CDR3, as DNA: TGTGCCAGCAGCCCACCCAGGGGGCATAACACTGAAGCTTTCTTT.

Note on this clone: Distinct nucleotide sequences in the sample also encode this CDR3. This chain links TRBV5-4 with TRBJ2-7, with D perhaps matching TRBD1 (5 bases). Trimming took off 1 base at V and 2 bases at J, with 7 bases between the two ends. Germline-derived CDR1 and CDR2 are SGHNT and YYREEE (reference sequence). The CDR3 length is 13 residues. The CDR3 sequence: CASSLQGPYEQYF. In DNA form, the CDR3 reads TGTGCCAGCAGCTTGCAGGGTCCCTACGAGCAGTACTTC.

The CDR3, as DNA: TGTGCCAGCACGGACAGGGACTACAACTCTGGGGCCAACGTCCTGACTTTC. Translating gives CASTDRDYNSGANVLTF. The genes are TRBV28 and TRBJ2-6, with D perhaps TRBD1 (8 bases). This CDR3 region has 17 residues. V was clipped by 7 bases and J by 0 bases, with 16 bases between them. Per the germline V gene, CDR1 is MDHEN and CDR2 is SYDVKM.

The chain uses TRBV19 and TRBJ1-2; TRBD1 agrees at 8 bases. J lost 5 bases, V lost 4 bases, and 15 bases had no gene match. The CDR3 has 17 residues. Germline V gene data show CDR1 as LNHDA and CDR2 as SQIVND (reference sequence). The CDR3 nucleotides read TGTGCCAGTAGTACTATAGGGGCCCAGGGGGCTCTTTATGGCTACACCTTC. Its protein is CASSTIGAQGALYGYTF. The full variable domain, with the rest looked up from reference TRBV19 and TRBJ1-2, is DGGITQSPKYLFRKEGQNVTLSCEQNLNHDAMYWYRQDPGQGLRLIYYSQIVNDFQKGDIAEGYSVSREKKESFPLTVTSAQKNPTAFYLCASSTIGAQGALYGYTFGSGTRLTVV.

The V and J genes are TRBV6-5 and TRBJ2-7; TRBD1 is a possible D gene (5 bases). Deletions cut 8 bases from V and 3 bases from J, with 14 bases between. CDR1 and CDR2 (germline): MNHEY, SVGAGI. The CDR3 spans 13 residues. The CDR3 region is CASRSYRSYEQYF. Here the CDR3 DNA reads TGTGCCAGCCGATCGTACAGGAGCTACGAGCAGTACTTC.

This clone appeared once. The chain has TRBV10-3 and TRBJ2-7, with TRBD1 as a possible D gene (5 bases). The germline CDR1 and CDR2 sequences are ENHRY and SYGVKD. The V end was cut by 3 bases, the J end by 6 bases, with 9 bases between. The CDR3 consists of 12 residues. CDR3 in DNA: TGTGCCATCAGTGACCAAGGGGTCGAGCAGTACTTC. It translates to CAISDQGVEQYF.

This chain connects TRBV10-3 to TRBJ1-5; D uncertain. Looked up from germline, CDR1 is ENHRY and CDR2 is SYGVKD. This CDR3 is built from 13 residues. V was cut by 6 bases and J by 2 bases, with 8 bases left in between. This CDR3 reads CAISLEGNQPQHF. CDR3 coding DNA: TGTGCCATCAGCCTAGAGGGCAATCAGCCCCAGCATTTT.

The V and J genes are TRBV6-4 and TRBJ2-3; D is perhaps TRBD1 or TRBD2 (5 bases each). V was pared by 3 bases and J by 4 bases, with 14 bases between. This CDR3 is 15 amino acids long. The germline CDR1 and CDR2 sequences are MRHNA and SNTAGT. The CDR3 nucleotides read TGTGCCAGCAGTGAATCCCCCCGGGGCGCAGATACGCAGTATTTT. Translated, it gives CASSESPRGADTQYF.

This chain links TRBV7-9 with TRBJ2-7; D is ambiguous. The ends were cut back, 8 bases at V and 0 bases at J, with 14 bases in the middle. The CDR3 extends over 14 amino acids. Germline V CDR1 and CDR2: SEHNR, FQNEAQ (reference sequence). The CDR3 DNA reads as TGTGCCAGCCCCAAATTGGTCTCCTCCTACGAGCAGTACTTC. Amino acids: CASPKLVSSYEQYF.

The CDR3 DNA is TGTGCCAGCAGCGCCAGTTGGGAGGATACGCAGTATTTT. As protein: CASSASWEDTQYF. The chain uses TRBV7-3 and TRBJ2-3; D is perhaps TRBD2 (5 bases). This CDR3 region has 13 residues. Deletions cut 5 bases from V and 6 bases from J, with 12 bases between. Germline V gene lookup returns CDR1 SGHTA and CDR2 FQGTGA.

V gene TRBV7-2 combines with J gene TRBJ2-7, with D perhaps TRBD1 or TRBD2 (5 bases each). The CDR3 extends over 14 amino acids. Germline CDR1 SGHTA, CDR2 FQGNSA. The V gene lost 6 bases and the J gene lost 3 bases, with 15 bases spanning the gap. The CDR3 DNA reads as TGTGCCAGCAGTCGCCGAGGGGAATTCTACGAGCAGTACTTC. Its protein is CASSRRGEFYEQYF.

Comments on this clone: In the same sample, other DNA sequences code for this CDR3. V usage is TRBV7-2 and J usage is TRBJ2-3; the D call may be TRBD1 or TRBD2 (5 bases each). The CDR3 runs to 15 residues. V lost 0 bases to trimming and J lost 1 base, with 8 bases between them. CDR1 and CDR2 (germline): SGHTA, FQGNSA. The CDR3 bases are TGTGCCAGCAGCTTAGCTGGGGGACGCACAGATACGCAGTATTTT. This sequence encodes CASSLAGGRTDTQYF.

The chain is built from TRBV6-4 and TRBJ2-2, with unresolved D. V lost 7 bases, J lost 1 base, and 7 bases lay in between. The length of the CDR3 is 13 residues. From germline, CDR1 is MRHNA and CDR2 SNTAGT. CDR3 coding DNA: TGTGCCAGCAAGCCACGGAACACCGGGGAGCTGTTTTTT. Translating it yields CASKPRNTGELFF.

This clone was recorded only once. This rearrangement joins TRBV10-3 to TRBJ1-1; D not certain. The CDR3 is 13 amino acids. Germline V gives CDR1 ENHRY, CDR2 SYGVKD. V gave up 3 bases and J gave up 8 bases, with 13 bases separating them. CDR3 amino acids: CAISEPNGLEAFF. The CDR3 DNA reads TGTGCCATCAGTGAACCGAACGGGCTAGAAGCTTTCTTT.

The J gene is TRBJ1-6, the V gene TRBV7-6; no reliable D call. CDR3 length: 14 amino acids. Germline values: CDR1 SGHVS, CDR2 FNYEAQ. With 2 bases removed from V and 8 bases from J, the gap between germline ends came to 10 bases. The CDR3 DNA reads TGTGCCAGCAGCTTAATGGTCTGGGATTCACCCCTCCACTTT. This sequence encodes CASSLMVWDSPLHF.

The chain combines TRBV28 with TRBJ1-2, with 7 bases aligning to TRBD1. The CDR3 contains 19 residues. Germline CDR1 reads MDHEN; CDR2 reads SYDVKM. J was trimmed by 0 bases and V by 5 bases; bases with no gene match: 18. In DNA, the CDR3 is TGTGCCAGCAGTAAACCCCGCCCTCTAAGGGGGCCTGCTAACTATGGCTACACCTTC. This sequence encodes CASSKPRPLRGPANYGYTF.

The CDR3 is CASSLASTGPNYGYTF. The CDR3 DNA is TGTGCCAGCAGCTTAGCTTCGACAGGGCCTAACTATGGCTACACCTTC. The rearrangement uses TRBV7-8 and TRBJ1-2; 7 positions match TRBD1. The ends lost 0 bases at V and 0 bases at J; junction bases unmatched: 4. Germline V gives CDR1 SGHVS, CDR2 FQNEAQ. The CDR3 runs to 16 residues.

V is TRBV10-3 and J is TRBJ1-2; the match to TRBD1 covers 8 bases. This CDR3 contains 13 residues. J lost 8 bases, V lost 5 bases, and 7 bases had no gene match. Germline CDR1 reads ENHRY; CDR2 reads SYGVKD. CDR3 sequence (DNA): TGTGCCATCAGTTGGGACAGGCCGGAGGGCTACACCTTC. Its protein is CAISWDRPEGYTF.